A single sample gave rise to the 6 T cell receptor beta chains below, sequenced in a study of blood T cell repertoires in COVID-19. Sequenced by immunoSEQ multiplex PCR; TCRdb stores in-frame clones only, minus some. The sample lists 70,000 to 95,000 clones, roughly 92% occurring once. The sample comprised peripheral blood. These receptors came from a woman in her sixties with active COVID-19.

The rearrangement uses TRBV19 and TRBJ2-5, with D unclear. Trimming took 7 bases from V and 2 from J, leaving 14 bases between them. CDR1 and CDR2 (germline): LNHDA, SQIVND (reference sequence). The CDR3 runs 14 residues. Written as DNA, the CDR3 is TGTGCCAGTATGGCCAGGTCAAATCAAGAGACCCAGTACTTC. Translating gives CASMARSNQETQYF.

V gene TRBV19 combines with J gene TRBJ2-6, with D perhaps TRBD1 (5 bases). The CDR3 has 18 amino acids. V lost 3 bases and J lost 1, with 16 bases in between. The germline CDR1 and CDR2 sequences are LNHDA and SQIVND (reference sequence). The CDR3 sequence is CASSIPAGIGSGANVLTF. CDR3 nucleotides: TGTGCCAGTAGTATCCCGGCAGGGATAGGGTCTGGGGCCAACGTCCTGACTTTC.

This clone was detected only a few times. The chain combines TRBV29-1 with TRBJ1-1; 8 bases fit TRBD1. The CDR3 length is 14 residues. Germline values: CDR1 SQVTM, CDR2 ANQGSEA. With V trimmed by 5 bases and J by 0 bases, 5 bases remained unmatched. CDR3 protein: CSVMGQAMNTEAFF. The CDR3 coding sequence is TGCAGCGTTATGGGACAGGCTATGAACACTGAAGCTTTCTTT.

The chain carries TRBV6-4 and TRBJ2-3; D is undetermined. Per germline, CDR1 MRHNA and CDR2 SNTAGT. The V gene lost 3 bases and the J gene lost 2 bases, with 9 bases spanning the gap. CDR3 size: 14 residues. This CDR3 is CASSEQQATDTQYF. CDR3 nucleotides: TGTGCCAGCAGTGAGCAGCAGGCCACAGATACGCAGTATTTT.

V gene TRBV19 combines with J gene TRBJ1-4; 9 nucleotides agree with TRBD1. The J segment lost 5 bases and the V segment lost 5 bases, leaving 3 bases of the junction unmatched. The V gene's germline CDR1 is LNHDA and CDR2 SQIVND (reference sequence). The CDR3 covers 14 residues. CDR3 in amino acids: CASSWDRANEKLFF. The CDR3 DNA reads TGTGCCAGTAGTTGGGACAGGGCAAATGAAAAACTGTTTTTT.

This clone was picked up one time. V and J are TRBV5-4 and TRBJ2-7; TRBD2 might be the D (6 bases). The CDR3 spans 15 residues. Trimming took off 10 bases at V and 0 bases at J, with 20 bases between the two ends. Looked up from germline, CDR1 is SGHNT and CDR2 is YYREEE (reference sequence). CDR3 sequence: CAAGPRPTSSYEQYF. DNA for the CDR3: TGTGCCGCGGGGCCGCGCCCCACTAGCTCCTACGAGCAGTACTTC.